These T cell receptor beta chains were read from a single sample in a study of T cell responses to AZD1222 COVID-19 vaccine. Sequenced by immunoSEQ multiplex PCR; TCRdb stores in-frame clones only, minus some. The sample yields 110,000 to 150,000 clones, 80% to 95% seen once. Source: peripheral blood, taken on day 0 of AZD1222 vaccination. These receptors were collected from an adult in good health. Both conserved end residues are part of each CDR3.

V gene: TRBV5-4; CDR3 protein: CASSTRGRGVRGTEAFF
V gene: TRBV27; CDR3 protein: CASSFDDRGLEAFF
V gene: TRBV12-2; CDR3 protein: CASRPVYPGQGTYEQYF
V gene: TRBV11-2; CDR3 protein: CASSLLVGGGLMNTEAFF
V gene: TRBV15; CDR3 protein: CATSGERVGTEAFF
V gene: TRBV12-5; CDR3 protein: CASGFGDTAWETQYF
V gene: TRBV6-6; CDR3 protein: CASSPRASGEQYF
V gene: TRBV5-4; CDR3 protein: CASSFRDSYNEQFF
V gene: TRBV18; CDR3 protein: CASSPSGTNTGELFF
V gene: TRBV6-5; CDR3 protein: CASIGRNYNEQFF
V gene: TRBV7-9; CDR3 protein: CASSLSAATYEQYF
V gene: TRBV12-3/TRBV12-4; CDR3 protein: CASSPPGSYGYTF
V gene: TRBV27; CDR3 protein: CASSFPQTLGNQPQHF
V gene: TRBV12-3/TRBV12-4; CDR3 protein: CASSFRRTGELFF
V gene: TRBV6-5; CDR3 protein: CASSPGQGLSYEQYF
V gene: TRBV10-3; CDR3 protein: CATSPRTSLSGELFF
V gene: TRBV7-2; CDR3 protein: CASSLRRAGSTDTQYF
V gene: TRBV29-1; CDR3 protein: CSARTGVTGELFF
V gene: TRBV5-8; CDR3 protein: CASSLQGNYGYTF
V gene: TRBV19; CDR3 protein: CASSPTVDGEQYF
V gene: TRBV6-5; CDR3 protein: CASRPGQGYGYTF
V gene: TRBV19; CDR3 protein: CASSFRTSGNTGELFF
V gene: TRBV28; CDR3 protein: CASRQRSNQPQHF
V gene: TRBV11-2; CDR3 protein: CASSFGTGKNEQFF
V gene: TRBV11-2; CDR3 protein: CASSLASVPNTGELFF
V gene: TRBV30; CDR3 protein: CACTTGLAGVTGELFF
V gene: TRBV9; CDR3 protein: CASSQGGKAEQFF
V gene: TRBV27; CDR3 protein: CASSLIVRGTGELFF
V gene: TRBV4-3; CDR3 protein: CASSQAGGEKLFF
V gene: TRBV24-1; CDR3 protein: CATSDSHRRGSPYNEQFF
V gene: TRBV14; CDR3 protein: CASSLQTGGYNEQFF
V gene: TRBV11-2; CDR3 protein: CASSGDWAEQYF
V gene: TRBV5-4; CDR3 protein: CASSGRTSGRNNEQFF
V gene: TRBV18; CDR3 protein: CASSPKGGELFF
V gene: TRBV28; CDR3 protein: CATGQSYGYTF
V gene: TRBV7-6; CDR3 protein: CASSTRGSGSEQFF
V gene: TRBV5-6; CDR3 protein: CASSLEVAGLSEQFF
V gene: TRBV11-3; CDR3 protein: CASSLGGTSGQFF
V gene: TRBV4-3; CDR3 protein: CASSQWTGRALSGANVLTF
V gene: TRBV19; CDR3 protein: CASSIIYGNEQFF
V gene: TRBV11-1; CDR3 protein: CASSFRQGIGPYEQYF
V gene: TRBV28; CDR3 protein: CASSLVGGREYF
V gene: TRBV12-3/TRBV12-4; CDR3 protein: CASSLAQETQYF